This T cell receptor beta chain was recorded in a study of early T cells in non-severe SARS-CoV-2 infection. The CDR3 runs to 14 residues. J was trimmed by 10 bases and V by 2 bases; bases with no gene match: 6. Germline V gives CDR1 SGHRS, CDR2 YFSETQ. Unique molecular identifier tags were affixed to discrete cDNA molecules. MiXCR was run by TCRdb on the 5' RACE reads, yielding one entry per CDR3 protein. In the table there are almost 85,000 distinct CDR3 sequences, 12% of which are singletons. Specimen: whole blood. The TCR was taken from an adult who was a healthcare worker with PCR-confirmed SARS-CoV-2 infection or an uninfected control (not recorded which). The genes are TRBV5-1 and TRBJ2-1; TRBD2 matches at 10 bases. CDR3 sequence reads: CASSFSGRPREQFF. The CDR3 nucleotides are TGCGCCAGCAGCTTTAGCGGGAGGCCGAGGGAGCAGTTCTTC.